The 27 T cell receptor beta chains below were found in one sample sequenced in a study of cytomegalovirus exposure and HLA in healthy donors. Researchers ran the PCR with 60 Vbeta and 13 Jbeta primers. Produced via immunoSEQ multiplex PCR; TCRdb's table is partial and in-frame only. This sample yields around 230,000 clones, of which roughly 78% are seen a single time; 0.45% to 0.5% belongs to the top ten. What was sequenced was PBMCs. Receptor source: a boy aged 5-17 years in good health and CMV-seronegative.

The CDR3 DNA follows: TGCGCCAGCAGCTTGTCACAGACCAACAATGAGCAGTTCTTC. This sequence encodes CASSLSQTNNEQFF. The rearrangement links TRBV5-1 to TRBJ2-1; D is unclear. The V end lost 1 base, the J end lost 5 bases, and 10 bases lay between the germline ends. From germline, CDR1 is SGHRS and CDR2 YFSETQ. This CDR3 comprises 14 residues.

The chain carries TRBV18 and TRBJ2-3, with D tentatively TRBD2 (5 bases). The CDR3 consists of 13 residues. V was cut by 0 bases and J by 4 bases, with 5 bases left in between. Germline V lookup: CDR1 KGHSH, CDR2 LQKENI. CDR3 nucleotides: TGTGCCAGCTCACCACCGGGAGCAGATACGCAGTATTTT. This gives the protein CASSPPGADTQYF.

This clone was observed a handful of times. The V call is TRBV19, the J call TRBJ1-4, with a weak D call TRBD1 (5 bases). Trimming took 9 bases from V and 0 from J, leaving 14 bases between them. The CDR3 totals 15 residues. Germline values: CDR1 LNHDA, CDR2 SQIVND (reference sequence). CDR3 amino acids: CASAGQVATNEKLFF. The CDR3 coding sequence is TGTGCCAGCGCGGGGCAGGTTGCAACTAATGAAAAACTGTTTTTT. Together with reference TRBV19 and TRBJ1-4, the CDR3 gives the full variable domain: DGGITQSPKYLFRKEGQNVTLSCEQNLNHDAMYWYRQDPGQGLRLIYYSQIVNDFQKGDIAEGYSVSREKKESFPLTVTSAQKNPTAFYLCASAGQVATNEKLFFGSGTQLSVL.

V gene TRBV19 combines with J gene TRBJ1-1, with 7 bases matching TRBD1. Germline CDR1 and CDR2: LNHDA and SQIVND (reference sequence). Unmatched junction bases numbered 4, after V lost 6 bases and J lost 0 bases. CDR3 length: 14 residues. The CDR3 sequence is CASSRTGMNTEAFF. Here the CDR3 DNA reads TGTGCCAGTAGCCGGACAGGTATGAACACTGAAGCTTTCTTT.

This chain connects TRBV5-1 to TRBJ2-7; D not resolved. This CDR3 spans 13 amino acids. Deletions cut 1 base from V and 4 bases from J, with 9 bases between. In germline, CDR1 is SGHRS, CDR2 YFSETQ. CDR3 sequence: CASSLWADYEQYF. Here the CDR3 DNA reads TGCGCCAGCAGCTTGTGGGCCGATTACGAGCAGTACTTC. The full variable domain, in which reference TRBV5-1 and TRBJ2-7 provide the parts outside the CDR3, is KAGVTQTPRYLIKTRGQQVTLSCSPISGHRSVSWYQQTPGQGLQFLFEYFSETQRNKGNFPGRFSGRQFSNSRSEMNVSTLELGDSALYLCASSLWADYEQYFGPGTRLTVT.

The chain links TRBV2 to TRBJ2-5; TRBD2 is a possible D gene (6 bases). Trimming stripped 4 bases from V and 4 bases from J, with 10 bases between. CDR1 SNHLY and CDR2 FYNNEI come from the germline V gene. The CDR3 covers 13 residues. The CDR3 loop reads CASSGDSGETQYF. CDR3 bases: TGTGCCAGCAGTGGGGACTCCGGAGAGACCCAGTACTTC.

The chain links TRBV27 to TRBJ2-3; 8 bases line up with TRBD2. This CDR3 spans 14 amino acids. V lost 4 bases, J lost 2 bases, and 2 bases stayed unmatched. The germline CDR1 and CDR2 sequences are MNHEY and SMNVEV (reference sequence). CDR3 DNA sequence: TGTGCCAGCAGTTCTAGCGGGCCCACAGATACGCAGTATTTT. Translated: CASSSSGPTDTQYF.

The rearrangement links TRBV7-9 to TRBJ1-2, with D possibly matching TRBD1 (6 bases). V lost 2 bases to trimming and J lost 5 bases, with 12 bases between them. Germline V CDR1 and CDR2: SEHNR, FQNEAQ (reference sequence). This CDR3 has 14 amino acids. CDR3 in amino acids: CASSLKGGGYGYTF. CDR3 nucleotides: TGTGCCAGCAGCTTAAAAGGGGGGGGGTATGGCTACACCTTC.

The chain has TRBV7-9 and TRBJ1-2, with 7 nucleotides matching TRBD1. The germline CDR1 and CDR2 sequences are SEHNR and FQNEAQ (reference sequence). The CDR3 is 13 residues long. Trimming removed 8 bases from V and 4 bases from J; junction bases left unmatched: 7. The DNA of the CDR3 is TGTGCCAGCCTACCAACAGGGGCCTATGGCTACACCTTC. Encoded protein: CASLPTGAYGYTF. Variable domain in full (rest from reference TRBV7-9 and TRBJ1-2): DTGVSQNPRHKITKRGQNVTFRCDPISEHNRLYWYRQTLGQGPEFLTYFQNEAQLEKSRLLSDRFSAERPKGSFSTLEIQRTEQGDSAMYLCASLPTGAYGYTFGSGTRLTVV.

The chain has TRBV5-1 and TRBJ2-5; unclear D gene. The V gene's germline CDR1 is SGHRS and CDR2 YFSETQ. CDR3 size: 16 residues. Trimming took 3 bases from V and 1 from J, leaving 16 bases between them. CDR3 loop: CASSSRRISVQETQYF. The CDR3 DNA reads TGCGCCAGCAGCTCCCGCCGCATTTCGGTCCAAGAGACCCAGTACTTC. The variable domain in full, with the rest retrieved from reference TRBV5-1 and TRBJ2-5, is KAGVTQTPRYLIKTRGQQVTLSCSPISGHRSVSWYQQTPGQGLQFLFEYFSETQRNKGNFPGRFSGRQFSNSRSEMNVSTLELGDSALYLCASSSRRISVQETQYFGPGTRLLVL.

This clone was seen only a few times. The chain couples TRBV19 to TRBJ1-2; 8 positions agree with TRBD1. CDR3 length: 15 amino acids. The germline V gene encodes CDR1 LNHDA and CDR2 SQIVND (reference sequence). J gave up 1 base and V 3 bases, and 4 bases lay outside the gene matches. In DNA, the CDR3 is TGTGCCAGTAGTATGGACAGGGAGGATAACTATGGCTACACCTTC. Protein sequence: CASSMDREDNYGYTF.

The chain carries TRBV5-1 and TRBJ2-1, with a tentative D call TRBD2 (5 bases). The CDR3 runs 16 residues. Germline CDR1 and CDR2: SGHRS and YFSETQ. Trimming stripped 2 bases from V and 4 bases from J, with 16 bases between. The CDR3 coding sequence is TGCGCCAGCAGCTTCTTAGCGAGTTCGGGGTACAATGAGCAGTTCTTC. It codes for CASSFLASSGYNEQFF.

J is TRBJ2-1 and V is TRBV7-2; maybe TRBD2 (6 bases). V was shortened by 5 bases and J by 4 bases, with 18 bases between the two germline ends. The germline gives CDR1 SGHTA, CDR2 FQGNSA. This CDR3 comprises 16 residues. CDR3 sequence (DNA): TGTGCCAGCAGCCCAGCCGGGGGTCTGAGATACAATGAGCAGTTCTTC. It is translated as CASSPAGGLRYNEQFF. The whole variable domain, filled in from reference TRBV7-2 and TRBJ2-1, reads GAGVSQSPSNKVTEKGKDVELRCDPISGHTALYWYRQSLGQGLEFLIYFQGNSAPDKSGLPSDRFSAERTGGSVSTLTIQRTQQEDSAVYLCASSPAGGLRYNEQFFGPGTRLTVL.

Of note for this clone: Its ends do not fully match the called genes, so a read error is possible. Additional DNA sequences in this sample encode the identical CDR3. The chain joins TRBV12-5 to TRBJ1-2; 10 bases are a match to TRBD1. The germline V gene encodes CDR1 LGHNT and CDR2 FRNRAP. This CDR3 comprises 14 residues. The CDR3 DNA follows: TGTGCTAGTGGCTTGGGACAGGGGCTCTATGGCTACACCTTC. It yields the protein CASGLGQGLYGYTF.

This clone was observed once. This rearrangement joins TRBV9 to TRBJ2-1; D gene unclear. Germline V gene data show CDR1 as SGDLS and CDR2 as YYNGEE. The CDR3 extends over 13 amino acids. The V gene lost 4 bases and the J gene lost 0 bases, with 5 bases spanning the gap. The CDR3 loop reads CASSLSSYNEQFF. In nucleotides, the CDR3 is TGTGCCAGCAGCCTTAGCTCCTACAATGAGCAGTTCTTC.

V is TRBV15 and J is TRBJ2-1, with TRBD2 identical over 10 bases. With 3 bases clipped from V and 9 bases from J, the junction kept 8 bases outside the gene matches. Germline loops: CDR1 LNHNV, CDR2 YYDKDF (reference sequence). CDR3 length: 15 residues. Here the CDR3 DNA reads TGTGCCACCAGCAGGGAAGCGGGAGGGCGAAGTGAGCAGTTCTTC. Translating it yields CATSREAGGRSEQFF.

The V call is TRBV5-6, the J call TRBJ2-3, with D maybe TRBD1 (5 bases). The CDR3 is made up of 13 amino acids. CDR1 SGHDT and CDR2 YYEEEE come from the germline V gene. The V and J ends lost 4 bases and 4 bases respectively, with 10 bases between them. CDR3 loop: CASSEQVADTQYF. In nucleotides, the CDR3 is TGTGCCAGCAGCGAACAGGTGGCAGATACGCAGTATTTT.

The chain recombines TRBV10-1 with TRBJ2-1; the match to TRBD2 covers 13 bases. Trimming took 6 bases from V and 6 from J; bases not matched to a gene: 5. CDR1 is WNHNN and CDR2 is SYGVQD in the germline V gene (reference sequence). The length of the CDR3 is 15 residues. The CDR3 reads CASSPGTSGVNEQFF. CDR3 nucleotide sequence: TGCGCCAGCAGCCCCGGGACTAGCGGGGTCAATGAGCAGTTCTTC.

The CDR3 loop reads CASSFTGGSGYTF. CDR3 DNA: TGCGCCAGCAGCTTTACAGGGGGGAGCGGCTACACCTTC. This rearrangement joins TRBV5-1 to TRBJ1-2; 8 bases agree with TRBD1. J was trimmed by 8 bases and V by 2 bases; bases with no gene match: 5. This CDR3 has 13 residues. Germline assignment: CDR1 SGHRS and CDR2 YFSETQ.

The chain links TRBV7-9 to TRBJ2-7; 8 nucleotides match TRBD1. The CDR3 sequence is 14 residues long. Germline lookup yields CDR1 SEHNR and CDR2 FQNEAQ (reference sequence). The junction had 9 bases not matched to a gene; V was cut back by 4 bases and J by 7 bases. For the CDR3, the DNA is TGTGCCAGCAGCTCCCGGGACAGGCTGAGGGAGCAGTACTTC. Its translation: CASSSRDRLREQYF.

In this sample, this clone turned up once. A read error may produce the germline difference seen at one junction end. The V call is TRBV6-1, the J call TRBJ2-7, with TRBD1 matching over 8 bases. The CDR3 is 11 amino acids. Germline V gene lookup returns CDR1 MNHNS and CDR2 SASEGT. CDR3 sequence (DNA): TGTGCCAGCAGTTCTGGACAGGGACTGGACTTC. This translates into CASSSGQGLDF.

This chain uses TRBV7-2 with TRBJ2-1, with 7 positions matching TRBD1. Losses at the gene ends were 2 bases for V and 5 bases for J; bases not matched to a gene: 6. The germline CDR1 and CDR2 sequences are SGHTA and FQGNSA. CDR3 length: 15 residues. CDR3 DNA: TGTGCCAGCAGCTTAAGCTGGGACAGAGACAATGAGCAGTTCTTC. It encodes CASSLSWDRDNEQFF.

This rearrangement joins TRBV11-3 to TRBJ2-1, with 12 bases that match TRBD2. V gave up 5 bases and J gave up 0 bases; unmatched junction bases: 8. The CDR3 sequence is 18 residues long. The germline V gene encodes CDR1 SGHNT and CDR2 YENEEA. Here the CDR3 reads CASSPGLAGPLSYNEQFF. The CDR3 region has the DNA TGTGCCAGCAGCCCCGGACTAGCGGGGCCCCTCTCCTACAATGAGCAGTTCTTC.

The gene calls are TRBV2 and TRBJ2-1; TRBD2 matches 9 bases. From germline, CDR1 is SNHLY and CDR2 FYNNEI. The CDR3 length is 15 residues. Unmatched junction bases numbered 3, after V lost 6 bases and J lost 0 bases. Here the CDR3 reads CASSLLAGSYNEQFF. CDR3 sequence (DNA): TGTGCCAGCAGCCTACTAGCGGGCTCCTACAATGAGCAGTTCTTC.

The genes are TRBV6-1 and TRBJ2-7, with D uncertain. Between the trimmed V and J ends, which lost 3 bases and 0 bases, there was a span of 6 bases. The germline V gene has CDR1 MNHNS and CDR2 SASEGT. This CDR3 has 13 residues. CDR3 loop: CASSDVGSYEQYF. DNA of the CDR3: TGTGCCAGCAGTGATGTCGGCTCCTACGAGCAGTACTTC.

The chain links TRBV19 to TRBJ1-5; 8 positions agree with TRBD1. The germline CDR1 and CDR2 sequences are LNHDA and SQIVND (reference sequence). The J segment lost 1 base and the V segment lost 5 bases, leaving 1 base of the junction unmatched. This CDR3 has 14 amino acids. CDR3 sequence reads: CASSAGGSNQPQHF. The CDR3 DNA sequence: TGTGCCAGTAGTGCAGGGGGCAGCAATCAGCCCCAGCATTTT. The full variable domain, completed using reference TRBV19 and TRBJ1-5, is DGGITQSPKYLFRKEGQNVTLSCEQNLNHDAMYWYRQDPGQGLRLIYYSQIVNDFQKGDIAEGYSVSREKKESFPLTVTSAQKNPTAFYLCASSAGGSNQPQHFGDGTRLSIL.

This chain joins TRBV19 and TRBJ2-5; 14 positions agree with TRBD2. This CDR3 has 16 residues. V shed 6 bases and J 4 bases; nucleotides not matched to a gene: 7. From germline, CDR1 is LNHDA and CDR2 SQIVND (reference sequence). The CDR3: CASSLTSGRARETQYF. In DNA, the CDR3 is TGTGCCAGTAGCCTGACTAGCGGGAGGGCCCGAGAGACCCAGTACTTC.